This T cell receptor beta chain stems from a study of graft-versus-host responses after intestinal transplantation. Background on the study: In this cohort, recipients had multivisceral, liver-intestinal, or isolated intestinal transplants.

Study conclusions and caveats: Present in recipient marrow, GvH clones included some that appeared first in ileum or blood. Early HvG declines after transplant were associated with peak circulating GvH clone levels. Allograft clonal ratios (graft-versus-host to host-versus-graft) were high in patients who had graft-donor T cell macrochimerism.

About this clone itself: Antigen: not known.

In germline, CDR1 is MRHNA, CDR2 SNTAGT. CDR3 length: 13 amino acids. Trimming stripped 4 bases from V and 1 base from J, with 7 bases between. Produced via immunoSEQ multiplex PCR; TCRdb's table is partial and in-frame only. The sample lists roughly 120,000 clones, about nine tenths occurring once. V usage is TRBV6-4 and J usage is TRBJ1-1, with D hard to call. The clonotype comes from a human donor who received an intestinal transplant. The input for sequencing was unstimulated CD4+ T cells sorted from spleen or lymph node cells, taken before intestinal transplant. The chain's CDR3 is CASSVEQNTEAFF. CDR3 bases: TGTGCCAGCAGTGTCGAACAGAACACTGAAGCTTTCTTT.